This T cell receptor (beta chain) appears in the sequencing data of a study of T-cell reconstitution after alpha-beta-depleted transplantation in children. Findings and caveats of the study: T cells produced anew were the main source of T-cell counts and diversity one year after transplant. Surviving recipient T cells and thymic progenitors accounted for the high day-60 TCRbeta diversity observed in some patients. As was reported, about two months after transplant, alpha-beta T cells came from several hundred expanded graft clones.

A word on this clonotype: Its antigen is still unknown.

The V and J ends lost 2 bases and 0 bases respectively, with 6 bases between them. Germline V lookup: CDR1 SGHRS, CDR2 YFSETQ. CDR3 length: 14 amino acids. Unique molecular identifiers were used to barcode this TCRbeta library. TCRdb re-called the PCR reads with MiXCR, one entry per CDR3 protein. The sample shows around 140,000 distinct CDR3 sequences, around 8.5% of them seen only once. The sequencing used PBMCs, mostly from graft donor cells, collected 180 days after TCRalphabeta/CD19-depleted stem cell transplant. This receptor was obtained from a female patient under 10 years old who had a stem cell transplant for congenital amegakaryocytic thrombocytopenia, so the T cells may come from the graft donor. V gene TRBV5-1 combines with J gene TRBJ2-4; a possible D gene is TRBD1 (5 bases). CDR3 in DNA: TGCGCCAGCAGCTTCGGACAAGCCAAAAACATTCAGTACTTC. It translates to CASSFGQAKNIQYF. The full variable domain, its missing parts supplied by reference TRBV5-1 and TRBJ2-4, is KAGVTQTPRYLIKTRGQQVTLSCSPISGHRSVSWYQQTPGQGLQFLFEYFSETQRNKGNFPGRFSGRQFSNSRSEMNVSTLELGDSALYLCASSFGQAKNIQYFGAGTRLSVL.